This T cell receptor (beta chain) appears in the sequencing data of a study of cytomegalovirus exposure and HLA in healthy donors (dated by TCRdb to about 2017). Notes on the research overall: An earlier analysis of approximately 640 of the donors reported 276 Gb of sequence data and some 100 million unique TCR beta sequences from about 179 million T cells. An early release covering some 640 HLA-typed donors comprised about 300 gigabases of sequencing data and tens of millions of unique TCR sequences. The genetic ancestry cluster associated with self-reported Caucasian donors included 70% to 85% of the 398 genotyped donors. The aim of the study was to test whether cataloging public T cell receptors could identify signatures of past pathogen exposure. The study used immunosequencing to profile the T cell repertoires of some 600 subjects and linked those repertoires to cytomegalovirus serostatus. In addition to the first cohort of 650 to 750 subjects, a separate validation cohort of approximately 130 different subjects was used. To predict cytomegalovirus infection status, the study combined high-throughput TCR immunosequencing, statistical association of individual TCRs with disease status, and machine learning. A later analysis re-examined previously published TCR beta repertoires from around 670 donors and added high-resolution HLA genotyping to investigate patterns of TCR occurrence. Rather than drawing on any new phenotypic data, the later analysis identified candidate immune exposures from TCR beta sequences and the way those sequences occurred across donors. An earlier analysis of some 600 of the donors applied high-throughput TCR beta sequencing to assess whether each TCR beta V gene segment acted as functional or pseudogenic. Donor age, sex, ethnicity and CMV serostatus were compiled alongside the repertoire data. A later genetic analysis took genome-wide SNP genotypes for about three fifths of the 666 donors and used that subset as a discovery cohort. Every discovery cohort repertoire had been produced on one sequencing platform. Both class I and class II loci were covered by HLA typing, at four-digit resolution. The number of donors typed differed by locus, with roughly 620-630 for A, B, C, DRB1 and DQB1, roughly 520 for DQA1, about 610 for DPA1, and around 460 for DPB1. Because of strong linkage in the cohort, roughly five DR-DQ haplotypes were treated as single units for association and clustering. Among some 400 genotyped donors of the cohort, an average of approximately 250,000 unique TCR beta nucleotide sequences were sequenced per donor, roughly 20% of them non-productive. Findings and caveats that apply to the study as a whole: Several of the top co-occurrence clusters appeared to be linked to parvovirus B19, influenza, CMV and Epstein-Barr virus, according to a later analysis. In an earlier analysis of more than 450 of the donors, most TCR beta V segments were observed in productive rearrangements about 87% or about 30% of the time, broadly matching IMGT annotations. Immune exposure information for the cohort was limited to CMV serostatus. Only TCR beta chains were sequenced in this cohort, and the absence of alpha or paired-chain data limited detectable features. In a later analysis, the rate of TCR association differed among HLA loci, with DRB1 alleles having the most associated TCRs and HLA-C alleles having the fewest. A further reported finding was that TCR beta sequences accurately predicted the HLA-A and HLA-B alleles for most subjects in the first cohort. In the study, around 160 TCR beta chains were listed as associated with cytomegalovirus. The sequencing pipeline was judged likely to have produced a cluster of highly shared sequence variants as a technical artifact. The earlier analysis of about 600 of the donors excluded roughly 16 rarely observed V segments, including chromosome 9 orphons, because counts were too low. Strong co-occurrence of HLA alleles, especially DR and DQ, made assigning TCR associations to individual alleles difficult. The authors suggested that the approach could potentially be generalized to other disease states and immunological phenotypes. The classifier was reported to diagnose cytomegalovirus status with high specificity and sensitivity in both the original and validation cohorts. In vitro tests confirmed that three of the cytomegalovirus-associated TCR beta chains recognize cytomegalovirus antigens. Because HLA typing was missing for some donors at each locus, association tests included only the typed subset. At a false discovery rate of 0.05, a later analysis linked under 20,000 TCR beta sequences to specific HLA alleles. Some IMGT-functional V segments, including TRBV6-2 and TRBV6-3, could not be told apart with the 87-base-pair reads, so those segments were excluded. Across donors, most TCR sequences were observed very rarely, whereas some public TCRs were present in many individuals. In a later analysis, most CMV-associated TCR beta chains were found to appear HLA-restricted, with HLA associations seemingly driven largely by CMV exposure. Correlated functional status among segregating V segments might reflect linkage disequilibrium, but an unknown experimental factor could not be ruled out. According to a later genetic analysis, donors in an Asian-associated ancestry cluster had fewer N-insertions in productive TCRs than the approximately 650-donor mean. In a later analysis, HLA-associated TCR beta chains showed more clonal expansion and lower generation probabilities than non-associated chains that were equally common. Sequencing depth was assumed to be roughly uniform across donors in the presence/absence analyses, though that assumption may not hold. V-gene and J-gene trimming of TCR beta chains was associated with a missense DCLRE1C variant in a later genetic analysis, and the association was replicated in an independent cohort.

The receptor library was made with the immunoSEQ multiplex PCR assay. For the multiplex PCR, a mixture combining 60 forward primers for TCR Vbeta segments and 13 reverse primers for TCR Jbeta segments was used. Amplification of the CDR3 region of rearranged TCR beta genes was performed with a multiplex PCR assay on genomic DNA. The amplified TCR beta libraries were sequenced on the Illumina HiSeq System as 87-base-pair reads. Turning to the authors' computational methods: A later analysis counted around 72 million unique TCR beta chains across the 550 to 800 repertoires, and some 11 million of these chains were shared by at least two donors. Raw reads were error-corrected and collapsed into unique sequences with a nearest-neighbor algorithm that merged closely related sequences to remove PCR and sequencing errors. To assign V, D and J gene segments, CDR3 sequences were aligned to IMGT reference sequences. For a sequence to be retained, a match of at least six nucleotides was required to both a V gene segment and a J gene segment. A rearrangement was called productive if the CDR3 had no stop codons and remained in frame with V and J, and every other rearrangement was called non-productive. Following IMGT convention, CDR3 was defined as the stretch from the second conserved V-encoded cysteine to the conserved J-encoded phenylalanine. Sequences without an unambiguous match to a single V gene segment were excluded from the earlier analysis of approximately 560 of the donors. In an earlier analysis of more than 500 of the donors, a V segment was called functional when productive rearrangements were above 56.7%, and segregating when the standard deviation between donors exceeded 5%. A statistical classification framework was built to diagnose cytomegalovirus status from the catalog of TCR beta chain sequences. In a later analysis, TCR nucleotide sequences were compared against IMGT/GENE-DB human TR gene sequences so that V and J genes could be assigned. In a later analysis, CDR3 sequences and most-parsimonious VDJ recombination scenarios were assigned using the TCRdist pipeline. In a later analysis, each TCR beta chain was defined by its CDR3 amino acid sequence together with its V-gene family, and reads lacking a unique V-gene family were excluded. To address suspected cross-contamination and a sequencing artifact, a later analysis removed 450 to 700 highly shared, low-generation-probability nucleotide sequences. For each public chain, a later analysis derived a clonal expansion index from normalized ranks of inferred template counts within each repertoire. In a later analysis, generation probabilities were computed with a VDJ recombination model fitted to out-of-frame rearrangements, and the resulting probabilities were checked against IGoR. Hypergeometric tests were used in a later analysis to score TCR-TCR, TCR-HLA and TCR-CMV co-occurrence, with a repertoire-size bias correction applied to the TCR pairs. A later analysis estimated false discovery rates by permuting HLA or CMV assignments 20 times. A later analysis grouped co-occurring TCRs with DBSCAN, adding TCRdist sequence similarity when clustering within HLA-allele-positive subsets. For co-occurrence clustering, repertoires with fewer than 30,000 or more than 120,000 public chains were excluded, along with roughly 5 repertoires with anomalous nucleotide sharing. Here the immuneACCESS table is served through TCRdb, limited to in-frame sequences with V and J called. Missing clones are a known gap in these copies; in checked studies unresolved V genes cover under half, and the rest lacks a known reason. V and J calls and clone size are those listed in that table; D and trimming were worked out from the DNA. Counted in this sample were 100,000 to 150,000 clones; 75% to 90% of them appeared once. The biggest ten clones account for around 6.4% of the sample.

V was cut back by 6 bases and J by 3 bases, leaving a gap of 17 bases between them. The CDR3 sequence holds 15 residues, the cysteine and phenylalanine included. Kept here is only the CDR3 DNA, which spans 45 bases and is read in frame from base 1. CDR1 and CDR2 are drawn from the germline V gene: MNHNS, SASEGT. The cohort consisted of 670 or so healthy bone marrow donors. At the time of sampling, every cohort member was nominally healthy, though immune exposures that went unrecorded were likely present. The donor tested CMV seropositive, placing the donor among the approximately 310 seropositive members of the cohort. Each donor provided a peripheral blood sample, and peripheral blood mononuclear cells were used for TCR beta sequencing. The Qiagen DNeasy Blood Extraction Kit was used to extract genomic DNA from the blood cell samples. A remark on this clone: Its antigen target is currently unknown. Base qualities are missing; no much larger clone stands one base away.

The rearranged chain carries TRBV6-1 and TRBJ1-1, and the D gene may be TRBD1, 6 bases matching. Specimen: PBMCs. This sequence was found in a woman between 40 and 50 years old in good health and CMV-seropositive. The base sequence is TGTGCCAGCAGAGGCAGTGGGGCAGGGGACACTGAAGCTTTCTTT. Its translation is CASRGSGAGDTEAFF.